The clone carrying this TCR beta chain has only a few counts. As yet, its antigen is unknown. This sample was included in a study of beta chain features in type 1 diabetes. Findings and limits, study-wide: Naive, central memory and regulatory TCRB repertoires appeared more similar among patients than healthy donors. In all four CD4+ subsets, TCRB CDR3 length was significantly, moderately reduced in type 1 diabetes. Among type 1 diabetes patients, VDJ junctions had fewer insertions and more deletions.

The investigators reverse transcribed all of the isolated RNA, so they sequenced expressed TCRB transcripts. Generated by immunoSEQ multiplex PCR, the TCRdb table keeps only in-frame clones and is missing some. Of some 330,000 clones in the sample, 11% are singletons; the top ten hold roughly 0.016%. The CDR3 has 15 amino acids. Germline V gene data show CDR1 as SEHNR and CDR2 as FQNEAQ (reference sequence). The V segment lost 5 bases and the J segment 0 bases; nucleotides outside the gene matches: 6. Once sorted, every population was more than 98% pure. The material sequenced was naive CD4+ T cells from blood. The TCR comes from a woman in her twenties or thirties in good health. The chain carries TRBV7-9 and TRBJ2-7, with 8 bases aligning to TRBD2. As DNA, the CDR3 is TGTGCCAGCAGCCCAAGCGGGAGAACCTCCTACGAGCAGTACTTC. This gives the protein CASSPSGRTSYEQYF.